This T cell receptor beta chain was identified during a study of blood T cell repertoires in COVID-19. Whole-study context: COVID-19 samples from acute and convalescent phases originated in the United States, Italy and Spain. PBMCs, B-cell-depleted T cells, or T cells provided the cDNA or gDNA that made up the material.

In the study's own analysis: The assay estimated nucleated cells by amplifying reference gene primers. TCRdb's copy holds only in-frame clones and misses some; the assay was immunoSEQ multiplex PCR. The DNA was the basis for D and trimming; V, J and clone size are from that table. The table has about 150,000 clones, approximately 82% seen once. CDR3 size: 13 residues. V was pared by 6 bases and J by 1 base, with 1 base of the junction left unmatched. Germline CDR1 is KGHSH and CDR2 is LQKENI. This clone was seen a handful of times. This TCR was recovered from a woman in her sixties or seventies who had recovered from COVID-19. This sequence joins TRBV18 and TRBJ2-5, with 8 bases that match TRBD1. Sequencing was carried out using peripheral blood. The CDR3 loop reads CASSGQVQETQYF. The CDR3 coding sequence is TGTGCCAGCTCGGGACAGGTCCAAGAGACCCAGTACTTC.